This T cell receptor beta chain originates from a study of Graves' ophthalmopathy and Graves' hyperthyroidism. In its sample, this clonotype was seen many times. The sequenced template was RNA, covering the TCR beta CDR3 region. An initial RT-PCR round employing HTBI primers preceded a second-round multiplex PCR. TCRdb fed the multiplex PCR reads into MiXCR, producing one record per CDR3 protein. The sample has approximately 210,000 distinct CDR3 sequences, under 30% seen once; the top ten hold approximately 9%. Patients were excluded if they had other autoimmune diseases or uncontrolled infections, and likewise if pregnancy or lactation applied. Per the germline V gene, CDR1 is SEHNR and CDR2 is FQNEAQ (reference sequence). This CDR3 spans 14 amino acids. V lost 0 bases, J lost 5 bases, and 2 bases stayed unmatched.

The chain is built from TRBV7-9 and TRBJ2-5, with 8 bases that match TRBD1. The TCR sequence derives from a man over 45 with Graves' ophthalmopathy. The source material was peripheral blood. Here the CDR3 reads CASSLADRVETQYF. The CDR3 DNA reads as TGTGCCAGCAGCTTAGCGGACAGGGTTGAGACCCAGTACTTC.